The 19 T cell receptor beta chains below all came from one sample that was sequenced in a study of CD8+ T cells in alopecia areata. As the sequencing template, cDNA was produced by extracting RNA and reverse transcribing it. Data came from immunoSEQ multiplex PCR; TCRdb stores just in-frame clones and leaves some out. The data show roughly 64,000 clones, 46% seen once. As for treatment: oral pan-JAK inhibitor, 5-10 mg twice daily. The input for sequencing was CD8+ T cells sorted from blood, taken around week 37, from a patient treated with tofacitinib. The source is a human donor with alopecia areata.

The chain has TRBV27 and TRBJ2-7; no clear D. Trimming pared 4 bases from V and 4 bases from J, leaving 11 bases between. Germline values: CDR1 MNHEY, CDR2 SMNVEV (reference sequence). This CDR3 region has 13 residues. The CDR3 protein is CASSSIPKYEQYF. The CDR3 DNA sequence: TGTGCCAGCAGTTCAATACCTAAGTACGAGCAGTACTTC.

V usage is TRBV27 and J usage is TRBJ2-4, with 10 nucleotides matching TRBD1. The germline CDR1 and CDR2 sequences are MNHEY and SMNVEV (reference sequence). Unmatched junction bases numbered 2, after V lost 7 bases and J lost 8 bases. This CDR3 is 12 amino acids long. The CDR3 coding sequence is TGTGCCAGCACCGACAGGGGGCACATTCAGTACTTC. It is translated as CASTDRGHIQYF.

The rearrangement uses TRBV11-2 and TRBJ2-7, with unresolved D. CDR3 length: 12 residues. Germline CDR1 and CDR2: SGHAT and FQNNGV. The ends were cut back, 3 bases at V and 6 bases at J, with 9 bases in the middle. CDR3 DNA sequence: TGTGCCAGCAGCTTTCGTCCAGGCGAGCAGTACTTC. As protein: CASSFRPGEQYF.

The CDR3 DNA follows: TGCAGCGTTGAGGAGGGTAGTGAAGCTTTCTTT. Translating gives CSVEEGSEAFF. The rearrangement joins TRBV29-1 to TRBJ1-1; no reliable D call. V was pared by 3 bases and J by 7 bases, with 9 bases between. Germline V gives CDR1 SQVTM, CDR2 ANQGSEA. This CDR3 is built from 11 residues. The full variable domain, its missing parts supplied by reference TRBV29-1 and TRBJ1-1, is SAVISQKPSRDICQRGTSLTIQCQVDSQVTMMFWYRQQPGQSLTLIATANQGSEATYESGFVIDKFPISRPNLTFSTLTVSNMSPEDSSIYLCSVEEGSEAFFGQGTRLTVV.

This chain connects TRBV25-1 to TRBJ2-7; 14 bases map to TRBD2. This CDR3 has 14 residues. Per the germline V gene, CDR1 is MGHDK and CDR2 is SYGVNS. The ends lost 7 bases at V and 7 bases at J; junction bases unmatched: 6. Written as DNA, the CDR3 is TGTGCCAGCATGGGACTAGCGGGAGCGCGTGAGCAGTACTTC. Its protein is CASMGLAGAREQYF.

This clone was counted between two and nine times. The chain recombines TRBV29-1 with TRBJ2-5, with D perhaps TRBD1 or TRBD2 (5 bases each). Germline V gene lookup returns CDR1 SQVTM and CDR2 ANQGSEA. CDR3 length equals 14 residues. V dropped 6 bases and J dropped 4 bases, with 18 bases sitting between them. The CDR3 DNA follows: TGCAGCGTCCCTCAGCGGACCCAGGGAGAGACCCAGTACTTC. The encoded protein is CSVPQRTQGETQYF.

The table lists this clone with a few counts. The chain is built from TRBV7-2 and TRBJ2-1; no clear D gene. This CDR3 is built from 13 residues. Germline assignment: CDR1 SGHTA and CDR2 FQGNSA. V was clipped by 5 bases and J by 7 bases, with 12 bases between them. CDR3 coding DNA: TGTGCCAGCAGCCCCTCCCTCGGGAATGAGCAGTTCTTC. Its translation is CASSPSLGNEQFF.

In this sample, this clone turned up once. This chain connects TRBV9 to TRBJ1-2, with D unclear. The CDR3 runs 11 residues. The V and J ends lost 5 bases and 6 bases respectively, with 8 bases between them. The V gene's germline CDR1 is SGDLS and CDR2 YYNGEE. The chain's CDR3 is CASSTLDGYTF. Written as DNA, the CDR3 is TGTGCCAGCAGTACCCTAGATGGCTACACCTTC.

This clone was observed a single time. The rearrangement joins TRBV27 to TRBJ1-4; TRBD1 might be the D (6 bases). V was shortened by 5 bases and J by 7 bases, with 14 bases between the two germline ends. Germline V gene data show CDR1 as MNHEY and CDR2 as SMNVEV (reference sequence). The CDR3 totals 14 residues. The CDR3 DNA reads TGTGCCAGCAGTCCCCCAGGGGATCTTGAAAAACTGTTTTTT. It encodes CASSPPGDLEKLFF.

The chain has TRBV4-2 and TRBJ2-3; no firm D call. The CDR3 length is 14 residues. V was trimmed by 1 base and J by 0 bases, leaving 5 bases between them. The germline V gene encodes CDR1 LGHNA and CDR2 YNFKEQ. This CDR3 reads CASSQAESTDTQYF. The CDR3 bases are TGTGCCAGCAGCCAAGCGGAGAGCACAGATACGCAGTATTTT.

The chain employs TRBV19 and TRBJ2-5, with 7 bases fitting TRBD1. This CDR3 has 15 residues. Germline V gene data show CDR1 as LNHDA and CDR2 as SQIVND (reference sequence). Trimming at V came to 1 base and at J to 1 base, leaving 3 bases not matched to a gene. CDR3 sequence (DNA): TGTGCCAGTAGTATAGGAGGGACAGTCCAAGAGACCCAGTACTTC. Its translation is CASSIGGTVQETQYF. The full variable domain, completed using reference TRBV19 and TRBJ2-5, is DGGITQSPKYLFRKEGQNVTLSCEQNLNHDAMYWYRQDPGQGLRLIYYSQIVNDFQKGDIAEGYSVSREKKESFPLTVTSAQKNPTAFYLCASSIGGTVQETQYFGPGTRLLVL.

This clone was counted a few times. V and J are TRBV14 and TRBJ2-1; perhaps TRBD2 as D (5 bases). CDR3 length: 14 residues. V lost 0 bases and J lost 8, with 11 bases in between. Germline-derived CDR1 and CDR2 are SGHDN and FVKESK. The CDR3 is CASSQEEGWHEQFF. CDR3 sequence (DNA): TGTGCCAGCAGCCAAGAAGAGGGTTGGCATGAGCAGTTCTTC.

The chain joins TRBV2 to TRBJ2-7; D is undetermined. Germline CDR1 reads SNHLY; CDR2 reads FYNNEI. With 3 bases removed from V and 7 bases from J, the gap between germline ends came to 16 bases. The CDR3 has 14 amino acids. CDR3 in DNA: TGTGCCAGCAGTGATGGCCGCACAAGTTGGGAGCAGTACTTC. Translated: CASSDGRTSWEQYF.

The rearrangement joins TRBV19 to TRBJ1-1; D gene uncertain. Germline assignment: CDR1 LNHDA and CDR2 SQIVND (reference sequence). This CDR3 has 15 residues. Trimming removed 5 bases at V and 1 base at J, with 14 bases between. CDR3 amino acids: CASSLRNSQNTEAFF. In DNA, the CDR3 is TGTGCCAGTAGTCTTCGTAATTCGCAGAACACTGAAGCTTTCTTT.

The chain has TRBV11-2 and TRBJ2-1; 8 bases are a match to TRBD2. This CDR3 is 17 amino acids long. Germline V gene lookup returns CDR1 SGHAT and CDR2 FQNNGV. The junction had 13 bases not matched to a gene; V was cut back by 4 bases and J by 5 bases. The CDR3 region has the DNA TGTGCCAGCAGCTCGACTCTGAGCGGGAGTTGGAACAATGAGCAGTTCTTC. Translating gives CASSSTLSGSWNNEQFF.

The chain carries TRBV2 and TRBJ1-1, with D perhaps matching TRBD1 (6 bases). Per germline, CDR1 SNHLY and CDR2 FYNNEI. This CDR3 has 12 amino acids. The V end was cut by 5 bases, the J end by 5 bases, with 9 bases between. CDR3 DNA: TGTGCCAGCAGTCCGCAGGGGACTGAAGCTTTCTTT. Protein sequence: CASSPQGTEAFF.

The rearrangement joins TRBV27 to TRBJ1-2; maybe TRBD1 (6 bases). This CDR3 comprises 15 residues. CDR1 is MNHEY and CDR2 is SMNVEV in the germline V gene (reference sequence). V gave up 5 bases and J gave up 3 bases, with 16 bases separating them. CDR3 in amino acids: CASSPQTGYHYGYTF. CDR3 sequence (DNA): TGTGCCAGCAGTCCGCAAACAGGGTACCACTATGGCTACACCTTC.

This clone showed up just a few times. This chain uses TRBV2 with TRBJ1-2, with D maybe TRBD1 (5 bases). Trimming left V 7 bases short and J 10 bases short, with 16 bases between. The CDR3 is made up of 12 amino acids. Germline CDR1 SNHLY, CDR2 FYNNEI. The CDR3 protein is CASTTAEGYYTF. The DNA of the CDR3 is TGTGCCAGCACCACCGCGGAGGGGTACTACACCTTC.

The rearrangement links TRBV9 to TRBJ2-1, with D uncertain. CDR3 length: 12 amino acids. Per germline, CDR1 SGDLS and CDR2 YYNGEE. V lost 0 bases and J lost 6, with 4 bases in between. The CDR3, as DNA: TGTGCCAGCAGCGTAGGGACCAATGAGCAGTTCTTC. This encodes CASSVGTNEQFF. The variable domain in full, completed from reference TRBV9 and TRBJ2-1, reads DSGVTQTPKHLITATGQRVTLRCSPRSGDLSVYWYQQSLDQGLQFLIQYYNGEERAKGNILERFSAQQFPDLHSELNLSSLELGDSALYFCASSVGTNEQFFGPGTRLTVL.